The 9 T cell receptor beta chains below all came from one sample that was sequenced in a study of control samples from healthy donors and cancer patients (dated by TCRdb to about 2020). Library preparation was by the immunoSEQ multiplex PCR assay. Imported from immuneACCESS, the table was reduced by TCRdb to in-frame sequences with V and J called. These copies leave out some clones; in studies compared against another copy, an unresolved V gene accounts for under half, and the cause of the remainder is not known. Counted in this sample were more than 150,000 clones; approximately 90% of them appeared once. Together, the top ten hold 0.68% of the sample. The sample was blood. These receptors were obtained from a woman in her thirties in good health.

CDR3 in amino acids: CASSGRTYNEQFF. CDR3 bases: TGTGCCAGTAGCGGGAGAACTTACAATGAGCAGTTCTTC. The chain employs TRBV3-1 (or the pseudogene TRBV3-2) and TRBJ2-1, with 9 bases fitting TRBD2. Trimming took 9 bases from V and 4 from J; bases not matched to a gene: 4. Germline CDR1 reads LGHDT; CDR2 reads YNNKEL (reference sequence). The CDR3 has 13 residues.

The J gene is TRBJ2-7, the V gene TRBV10-3; 9 bases map to TRBD1. With V trimmed by 6 bases and J by 4 bases, 7 bases remained unmatched. The CDR3 length is 14 residues. Germline V gene sequence: CDR1 ENHRY, CDR2 SYGVKD. DNA for the CDR3: TGTGCCATCAGAGGCGGGACAGGGATATACGAGCAGTACTTC. Translation: CAIRGGTGIYEQYF.

The V gene is TRBV7-9, the J gene TRBJ2-5, with 14 bases that match TRBD2. The germline gives CDR1 SEHNR, CDR2 FQNEAQ (reference sequence). This CDR3 spans 15 amino acids. V was pared by 5 bases and J by 6 bases, with 5 bases of the junction left unmatched. CDR3 coding DNA: TGTGCCAGCAGCAGCGGGACTAGCGGGAGTAAGACCCAGTACTTC. This codes for CASSSGTSGSKTQYF.

The CDR3 nucleotides read TGTGCCAGCAGCTCCGGCGGGACTAGCGGGACCTACGAGCAGTACTTC. It yields the protein CASSSGGTSGTYEQYF. The V gene is TRBV7-9, the J gene TRBJ2-7, with TRBD2 identical over 13 bases. The CDR3 loop spans 16 amino acids. The junction had 5 bases not matched to a gene; V was cut back by 4 bases and J by 2 bases. Germline loops: CDR1 SEHNR, CDR2 FQNEAQ (reference sequence).

The chain combines TRBV27 with TRBJ1-4, with a possible D match to TRBD1 (5 bases). Germline CDR1 MNHEY, CDR2 SMNVEV (reference sequence). V was trimmed by 5 bases and J by 3 bases, leaving 13 bases between them. This CDR3 is built from 15 residues. Here the CDR3 DNA reads TGTGCCAGCAGTCTAGGGGAGACCCCTAATGAAAAACTGTTTTTT. It encodes CASSLGETPNEKLFF.

The chain's CDR3 is CASSTLYGQGGYGNQPQHF. DNA of the CDR3: TGTGCCAGTAGTACGTTATATGGACAGGGAGGTTATGGCAATCAGCCCCAGCATTTT. This chain links TRBV19 with TRBJ1-5, with 8 positions matching TRBD1. The J segment lost 2 bases and the V segment lost 4 bases, leaving 16 bases of the junction unmatched. Germline V gene lookup returns CDR1 LNHDA and CDR2 SQIVND (reference sequence). The CDR3 is made up of 19 amino acids. Drawing the rest from reference TRBV19 and TRBJ1-5, the complete variable domain is DGGITQSPKYLFRKEGQNVTLSCEQNLNHDAMYWYRQDPGQGLRLIYYSQIVNDFQKGDIAEGYSVSREKKESFPLTVTSAQKNPTAFYLCASSTLYGQGGYGNQPQHFGDGTRLSIL.

J is TRBJ2-1 and V is TRBV15; D gene unclear. The V and J ends lost 1 base and 7 bases respectively, with 8 bases between them. Germline CDR1 is LNHNV and CDR2 is YYDKDF (reference sequence). The CDR3 covers 13 residues. The CDR3 is CATSRGTTNEQFF. CDR3 DNA sequence: TGTGCCACCAGCAGAGGGACCACAAATGAGCAGTTCTTC.

The chain couples TRBV19 to TRBJ2-1; TRBD2 is a possible D gene (6 bases). V was cut by 1 base and J by 4 bases, with 8 bases left in between. The CDR3 sequence is 14 residues long. Germline CDR1 reads LNHDA; CDR2 reads SQIVND (reference sequence). CDR3 DNA: TGTGCCAGTAGTATAGGCGGGATGTACAATGAGCAGTTCTTC. Translated, it gives CASSIGGMYNEQFF.

The count of this clone is one. This chain links TRBV28 with TRBJ2-5; D is perhaps TRBD1 or TRBD2 (5 bases each). The CDR3 spans 14 residues. Germline CDR1 MDHEN, CDR2 SYDVKM. Trimming pared 5 bases from V and 5 bases from J, leaving 15 bases between. CDR3 in amino acids: CASSASPGQETQYF. DNA of the CDR3: TGTGCCAGCAGTGCTTCGCCGGGGCAGGAGACCCAGTACTTC.